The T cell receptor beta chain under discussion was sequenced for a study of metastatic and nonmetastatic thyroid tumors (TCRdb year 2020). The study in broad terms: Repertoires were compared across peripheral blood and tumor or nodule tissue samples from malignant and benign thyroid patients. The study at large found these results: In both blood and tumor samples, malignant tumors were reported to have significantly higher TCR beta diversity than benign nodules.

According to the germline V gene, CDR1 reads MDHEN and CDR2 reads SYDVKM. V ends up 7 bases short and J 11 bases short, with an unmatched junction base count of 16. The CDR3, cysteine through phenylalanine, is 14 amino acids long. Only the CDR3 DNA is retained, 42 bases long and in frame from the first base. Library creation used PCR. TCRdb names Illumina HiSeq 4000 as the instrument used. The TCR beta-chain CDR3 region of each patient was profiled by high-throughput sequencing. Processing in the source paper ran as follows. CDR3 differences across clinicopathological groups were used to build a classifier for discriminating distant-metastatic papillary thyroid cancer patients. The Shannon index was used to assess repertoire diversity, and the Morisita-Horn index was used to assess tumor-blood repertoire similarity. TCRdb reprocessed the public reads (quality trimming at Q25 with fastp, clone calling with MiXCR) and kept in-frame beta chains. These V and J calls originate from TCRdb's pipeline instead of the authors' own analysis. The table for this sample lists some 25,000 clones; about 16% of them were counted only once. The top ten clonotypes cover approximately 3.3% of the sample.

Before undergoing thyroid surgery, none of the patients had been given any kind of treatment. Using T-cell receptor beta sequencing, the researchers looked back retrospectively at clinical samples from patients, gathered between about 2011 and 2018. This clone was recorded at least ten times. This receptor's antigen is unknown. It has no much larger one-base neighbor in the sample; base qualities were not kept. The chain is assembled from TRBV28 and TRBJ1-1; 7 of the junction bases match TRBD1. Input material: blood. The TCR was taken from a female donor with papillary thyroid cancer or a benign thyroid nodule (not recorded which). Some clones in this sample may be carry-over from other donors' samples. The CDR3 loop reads CASTQGGFKGEAFF. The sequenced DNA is TGTGCCAGCACCCAGGGGGGATTTAAGGGGGAGGCTTTCTTT.